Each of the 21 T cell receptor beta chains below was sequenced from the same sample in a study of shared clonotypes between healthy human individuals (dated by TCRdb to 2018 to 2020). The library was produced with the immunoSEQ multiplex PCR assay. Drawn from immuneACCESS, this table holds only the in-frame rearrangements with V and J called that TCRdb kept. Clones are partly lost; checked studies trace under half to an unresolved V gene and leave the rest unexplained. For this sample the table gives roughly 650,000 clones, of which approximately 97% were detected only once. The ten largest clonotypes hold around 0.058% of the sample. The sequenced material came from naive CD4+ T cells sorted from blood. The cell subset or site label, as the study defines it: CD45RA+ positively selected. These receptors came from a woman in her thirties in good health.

The DNA for the CDR3 is TGTGCCAGCAGCTCTCCAGGACAGGTCGAAGGCAATCAGCCCCAGCATTTT. As protein: CASSSPGQVEGNQPQHF. The chain uses TRBV7-2 and TRBJ1-5; 7 bases are shared with TRBD1. The V gene's germline CDR1 is SGHTA and CDR2 FQGNSA. The CDR3 runs to 17 residues. V gave up 4 bases and J gave up 2 bases; unmatched junction bases: 11. The entire variable domain, with the rest obtained from reference TRBV7-2 and TRBJ1-5, is as follows: GAGVSQSPSNKVTEKGKDVELRCDPISGHTALYWYRQSLGQGLEFLIYFQGNSAPDKSGLPSDRFSAERTGGSVSTLTIQRTQQEDSAVYLCASSSPGQVEGNQPQHFGDGTRLSIL.

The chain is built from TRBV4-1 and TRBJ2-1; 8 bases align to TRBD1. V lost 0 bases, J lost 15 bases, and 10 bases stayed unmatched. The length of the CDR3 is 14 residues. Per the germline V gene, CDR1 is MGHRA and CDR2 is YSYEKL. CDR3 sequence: CASSQELEGRGLFF. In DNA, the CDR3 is TGCGCCAGCAGCCAAGAACTTGAGGGCAGGGGGCTGTTCTTC.

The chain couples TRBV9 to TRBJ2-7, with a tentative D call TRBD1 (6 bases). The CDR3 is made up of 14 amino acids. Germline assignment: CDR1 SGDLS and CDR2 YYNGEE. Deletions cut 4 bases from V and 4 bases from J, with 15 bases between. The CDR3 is CASSISGQGYEQYF. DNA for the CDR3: TGTGCCAGCAGCATCTCGGGGCAGGGGTACGAGCAGTACTTC.

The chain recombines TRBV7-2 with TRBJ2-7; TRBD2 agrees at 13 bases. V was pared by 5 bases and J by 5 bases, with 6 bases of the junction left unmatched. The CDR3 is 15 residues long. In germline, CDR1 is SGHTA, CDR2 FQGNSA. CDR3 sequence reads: CASSPGGLAGNEQYF. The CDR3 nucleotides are TGTGCCAGCAGCCCGGGGGGACTAGCGGGAAACGAGCAGTACTTC.

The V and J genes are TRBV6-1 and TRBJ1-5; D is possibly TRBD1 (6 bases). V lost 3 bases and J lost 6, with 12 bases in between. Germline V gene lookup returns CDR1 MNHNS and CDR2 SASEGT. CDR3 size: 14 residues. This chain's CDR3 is CASSDTGMSQPQHF. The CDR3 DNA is TGTGCCAGCAGTGATACAGGGATGAGTCAGCCCCAGCATTTT.

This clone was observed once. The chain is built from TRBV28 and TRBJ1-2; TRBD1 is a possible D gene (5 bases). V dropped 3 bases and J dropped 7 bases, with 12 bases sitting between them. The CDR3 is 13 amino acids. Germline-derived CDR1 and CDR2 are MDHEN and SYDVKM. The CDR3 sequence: CASSFRQRSGYTF. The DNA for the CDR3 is TGTGCCAGCAGTTTCAGACAGAGGTCTGGCTACACCTTC.

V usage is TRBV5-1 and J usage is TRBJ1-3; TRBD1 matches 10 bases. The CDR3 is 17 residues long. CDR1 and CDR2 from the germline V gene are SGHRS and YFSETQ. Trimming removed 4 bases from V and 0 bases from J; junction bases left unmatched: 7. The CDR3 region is CASSPGTGALSGNTIYF. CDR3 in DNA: TGCGCCAGCAGCCCCGGGACAGGGGCCCTCTCTGGAAACACCATATATTTT. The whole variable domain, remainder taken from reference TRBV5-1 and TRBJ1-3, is KAGVTQTPRYLIKTRGQQVTLSCSPISGHRSVSWYQQTPGQGLQFLFEYFSETQRNKGNFPGRFSGRQFSNSRSEMNVSTLELGDSALYLCASSPGTGALSGNTIYFGEGSWLTVV.

The CDR3 nucleotides read TGTGCCAGCAGACAGGGGGCTGGCTATGGCTACACCTTC. Its protein product is CASRQGAGYGYTF. The chain links TRBV28 to TRBJ1-2; 9 bases are a match to TRBD1. Germline V CDR1 and CDR2: MDHEN, SYDVKM. The CDR3 contains 13 residues. V shed 6 bases, J shed 4 bases, and the junction held 3 bases outside the gene matches.

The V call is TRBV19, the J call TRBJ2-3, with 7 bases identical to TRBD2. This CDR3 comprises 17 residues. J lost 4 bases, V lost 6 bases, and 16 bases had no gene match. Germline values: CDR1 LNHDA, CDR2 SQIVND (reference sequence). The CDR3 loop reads CASRLMGGPKVPDTQYF. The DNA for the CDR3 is TGTGCCAGTAGGTTAATGGGAGGGCCTAAGGTCCCAGATACGCAGTATTTT.

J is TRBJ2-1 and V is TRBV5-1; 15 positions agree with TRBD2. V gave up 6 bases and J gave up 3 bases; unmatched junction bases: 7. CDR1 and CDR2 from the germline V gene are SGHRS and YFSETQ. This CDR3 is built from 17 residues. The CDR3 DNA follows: TGCGCCAGCACCGTCGGGACTAGCGGGAGGCACTACAATGAGCAGTTCTTC. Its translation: CASTVGTSGRHYNEQFF.

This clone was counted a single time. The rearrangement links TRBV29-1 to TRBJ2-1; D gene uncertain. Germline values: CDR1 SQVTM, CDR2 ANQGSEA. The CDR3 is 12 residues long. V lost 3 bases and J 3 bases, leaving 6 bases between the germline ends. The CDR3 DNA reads TGCAGCGTTGACCACTACTACAATGAGCAGTTCTTC. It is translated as CSVDHYYNEQFF.

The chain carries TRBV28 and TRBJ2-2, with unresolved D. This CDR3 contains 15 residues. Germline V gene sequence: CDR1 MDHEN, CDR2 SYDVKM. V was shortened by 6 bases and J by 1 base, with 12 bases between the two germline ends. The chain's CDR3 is CASRTKTVNTGELFF. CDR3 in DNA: TGTGCCAGCAGGACGAAGACCGTGAACACCGGGGAGCTGTTTTTT.

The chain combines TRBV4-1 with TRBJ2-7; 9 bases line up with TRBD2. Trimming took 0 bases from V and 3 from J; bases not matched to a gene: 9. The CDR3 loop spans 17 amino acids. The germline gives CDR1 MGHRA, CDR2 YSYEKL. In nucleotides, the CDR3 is TGCGCCAGCAGCCAAGACGTGGCGGGAGGGTCCCACTACGAGCAGTACTTC. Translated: CASSQDVAGGSHYEQYF.

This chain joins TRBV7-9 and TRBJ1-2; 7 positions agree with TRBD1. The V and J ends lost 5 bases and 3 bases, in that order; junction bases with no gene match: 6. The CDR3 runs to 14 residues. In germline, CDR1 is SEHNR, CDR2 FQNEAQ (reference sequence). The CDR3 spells CASSQLTGDYGYTF. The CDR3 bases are TGTGCCAGCAGCCAACTTACAGGGGACTATGGCTACACCTTC.

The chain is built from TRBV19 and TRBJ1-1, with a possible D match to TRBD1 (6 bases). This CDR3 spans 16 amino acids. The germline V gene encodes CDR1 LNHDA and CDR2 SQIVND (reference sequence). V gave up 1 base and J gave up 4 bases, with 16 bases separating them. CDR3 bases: TGTGCCAGTAGTATAGCCGCCGACAGGTATATCACTGAAGCTTTCTTT. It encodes CASSIAADRYITEAFF.

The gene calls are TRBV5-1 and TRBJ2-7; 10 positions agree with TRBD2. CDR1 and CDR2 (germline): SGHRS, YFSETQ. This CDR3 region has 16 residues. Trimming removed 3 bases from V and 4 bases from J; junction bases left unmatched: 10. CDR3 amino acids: CASSSFPGTSEYEQYF. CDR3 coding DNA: TGCGCCAGCAGCTCCTTCCCCGGGACTAGCGAGTACGAGCAGTACTTC. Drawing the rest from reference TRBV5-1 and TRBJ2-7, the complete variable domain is KAGVTQTPRYLIKTRGQQVTLSCSPISGHRSVSWYQQTPGQGLQFLFEYFSETQRNKGNFPGRFSGRQFSNSRSEMNVSTLELGDSALYLCASSSFPGTSEYEQYFGPGTRLTVT.

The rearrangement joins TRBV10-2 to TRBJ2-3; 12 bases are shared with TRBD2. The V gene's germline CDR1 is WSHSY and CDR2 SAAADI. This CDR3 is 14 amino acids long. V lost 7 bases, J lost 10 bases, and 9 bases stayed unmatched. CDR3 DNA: TGCGCCAGCACCGAAGGGACTAGCGGGTGGGCGCAGTATTTT. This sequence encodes CASTEGTSGWAQYF.

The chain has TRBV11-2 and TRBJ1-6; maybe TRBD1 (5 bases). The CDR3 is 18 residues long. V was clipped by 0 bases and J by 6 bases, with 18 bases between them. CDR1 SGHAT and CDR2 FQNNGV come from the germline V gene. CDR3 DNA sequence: TGTGCCAGCAGCTTAGATTGGCCCACGGGACGGCTTAATTCACCCCTCCACTTT. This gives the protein CASSLDWPTGRLNSPLHF.

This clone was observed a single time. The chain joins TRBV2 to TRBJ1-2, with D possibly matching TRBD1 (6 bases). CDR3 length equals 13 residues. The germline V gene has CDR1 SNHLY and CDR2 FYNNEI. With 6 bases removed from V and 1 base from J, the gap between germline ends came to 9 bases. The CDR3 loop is CASRRGVNYGYTF. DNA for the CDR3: TGTGCCAGCAGGAGGGGGGTTAACTATGGCTACACCTTC. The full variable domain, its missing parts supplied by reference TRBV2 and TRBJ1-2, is EPEVTQTPSHQVTQMGQEVILRCVPISNHLYFYWYRQILGQKVEFLVSFYNNEISEKSEIFDDQFSVERPDGSNFTLKIRSTKLEDSAMYFCASRRGVNYGYTFGSGTRLTVV.

This chain's CDR3 is CASSLAAGSGSGANVLTF. Here the CDR3 DNA reads TGTGCCAGCAGCTTAGCGGCAGGGTCCGGATCTGGGGCCAACGTCCTGACTTTC. V gene TRBV7-8 combines with J gene TRBJ2-6; perhaps TRBD1 as D (5 bases). The CDR3 runs 18 residues. Germline CDR1 reads SGHVS; CDR2 reads FQNEAQ. V lost 0 bases to trimming and J lost 1 base, with 13 bases between them.

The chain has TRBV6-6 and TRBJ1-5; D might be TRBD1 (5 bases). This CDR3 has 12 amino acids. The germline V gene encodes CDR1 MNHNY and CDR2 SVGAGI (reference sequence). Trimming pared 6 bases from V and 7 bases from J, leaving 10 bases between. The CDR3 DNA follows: TGTGCCAGCAGGAGGGGAGGCCAGCCCCAGCATTTT. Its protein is CASRRGGQPQHF.